This T cell receptor (beta chain) was captured in a study of T cell changes during pregnancy in multiple sclerosis. Repertoires were generated with immunoSEQ multiplex PCR, while TCRdb's copy carries only in-frame clones and drops some. This table has around 100,000 clones, approximately 90% appearing once. This clone showed up just once. Sequenced material: peripheral blood, taken in the third trimester of pregnancy. This receptor was obtained from a female donor with multiple sclerosis, enrolled in a pregnancy study.

The CDR3, as DNA: TGCGCCAGCAGCCAAGGACCGGGACAGGGTAGCAATCAGCCCCAGCATTTT. Its translation is CASSQGPGQGSNQPQHF. The rearrangement joins TRBV4-1 to TRBJ1-5; 9 positions match TRBD1. V lost 1 base and J lost 0; bases outside the gene matches: 4. The CDR3 has 17 amino acids. Germline V CDR1 and CDR2: MGHRA, YSYEKL.